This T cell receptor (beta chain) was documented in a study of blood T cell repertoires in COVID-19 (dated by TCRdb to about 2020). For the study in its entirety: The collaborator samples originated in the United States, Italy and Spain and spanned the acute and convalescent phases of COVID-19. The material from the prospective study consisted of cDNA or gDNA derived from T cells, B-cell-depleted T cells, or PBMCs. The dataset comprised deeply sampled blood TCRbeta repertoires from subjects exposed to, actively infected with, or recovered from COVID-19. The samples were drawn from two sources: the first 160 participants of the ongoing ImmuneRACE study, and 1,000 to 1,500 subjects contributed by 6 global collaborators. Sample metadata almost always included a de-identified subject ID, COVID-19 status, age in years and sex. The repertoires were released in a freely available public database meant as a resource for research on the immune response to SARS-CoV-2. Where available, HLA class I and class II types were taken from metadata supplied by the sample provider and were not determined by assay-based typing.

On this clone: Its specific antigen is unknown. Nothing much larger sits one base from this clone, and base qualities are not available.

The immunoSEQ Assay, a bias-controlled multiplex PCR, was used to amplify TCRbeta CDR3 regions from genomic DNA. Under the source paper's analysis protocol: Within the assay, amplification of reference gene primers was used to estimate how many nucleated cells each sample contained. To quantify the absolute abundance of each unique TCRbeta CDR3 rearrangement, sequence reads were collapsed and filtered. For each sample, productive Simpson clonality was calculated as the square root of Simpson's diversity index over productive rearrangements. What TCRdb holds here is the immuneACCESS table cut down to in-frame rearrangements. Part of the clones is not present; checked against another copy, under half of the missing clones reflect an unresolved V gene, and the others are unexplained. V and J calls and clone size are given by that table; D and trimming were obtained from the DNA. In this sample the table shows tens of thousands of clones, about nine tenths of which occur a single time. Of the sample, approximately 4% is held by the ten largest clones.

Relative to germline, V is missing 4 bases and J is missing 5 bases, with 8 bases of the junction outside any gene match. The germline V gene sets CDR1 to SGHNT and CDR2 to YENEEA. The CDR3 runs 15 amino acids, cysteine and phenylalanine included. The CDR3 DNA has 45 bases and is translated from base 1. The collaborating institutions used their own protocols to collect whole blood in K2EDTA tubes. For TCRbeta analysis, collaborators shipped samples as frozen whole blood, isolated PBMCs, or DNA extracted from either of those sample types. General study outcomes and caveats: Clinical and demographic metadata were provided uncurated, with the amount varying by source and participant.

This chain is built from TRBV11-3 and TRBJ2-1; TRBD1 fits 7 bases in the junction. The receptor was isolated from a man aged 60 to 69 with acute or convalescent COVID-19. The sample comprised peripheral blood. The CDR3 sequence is CASSSYRGQNNEQFF. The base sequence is TGTGCCAGCAGCTCTTACCGGGGACAGAACAATGAGCAGTTCTTC.